The 14 T cell receptor beta chains reported below all come from one sample, sequenced in a study of cytomegalovirus exposure and HLA in healthy donors. The PCR was carried out with 60 Vbeta primers and 13 Jbeta primers. Measured with immunoSEQ multiplex PCR; TCRdb has only the in-frame clones, and not every one. The sample shows about 80,000 clones, approximately 62% of them seen only once. The sequencing sample was made of PBMCs. These receptors came from a male donor in good health and CMV-seropositive.

This chain connects TRBV11-2 to TRBJ2-5; 10 positions match TRBD2. The CDR3 runs 16 residues. The V gene end was trimmed by 1 base and the J gene end by 5 bases; junction bases not matched to a gene: 7. Germline CDR1 is SGHAT and CDR2 is FQNNGV. The CDR3 region has the DNA TGTGCCAGCAGCTTAGGCCAGCGGGAGGGCCGGGAGACCCAGTACTTC. Its translation is CASSLGQREGRETQYF. Full variable domain (rest looked up from reference TRBV11-2 and TRBJ2-5): EAGVAQSPRYKIIEKRQSVAFWCNPISGHATLYWYQQILGQGPKLLIQFQNNGVVDDSQLPKDRFSAERLKGVDSTLKIQPAKLEDSAVYLCASSLGQREGRETQYFGPGTRLLVL.

CDR3 DNA: TGTGCCAGCAAACTGGGGCGCACGCCTAATTCACCCCTCCACTTT. Its protein is CASKLGRTPNSPLHF. This rearrangement joins TRBV2 to TRBJ1-6; D perhaps matches TRBD1 (5 bases). Trimming took off 7 bases at V and 6 bases at J, with 16 bases between the two ends. This CDR3 is 15 amino acids long. Germline V gene data show CDR1 as SNHLY and CDR2 as FYNNEI. The full variable domain, completed using reference TRBV2 and TRBJ1-6, is EPEVTQTPSHQVTQMGQEVILRCVPISNHLYFYWYRQILGQKVEFLVSFYNNEISEKSEIFDDQFSVERPDGSNFTLKIRSTKLEDSAMYFCASKLGRTPNSPLHFGNGTRLTVT.

The V gene is TRBV4-3, the J gene TRBJ2-2; D is possibly TRBD1 (5 bases). CDR1 and CDR2 from the germline V gene are LGHNA and YSLEER. The CDR3 length is 14 residues. V was pared by 0 bases and J by 5 bases, with 7 bases between. The CDR3 reads CASSQEQGTGELFF. The CDR3 coding sequence is TGCGCCAGCAGCCAAGAGCAGGGAACCGGGGAGCTGTTTTTT.

This clone was seen a handful of times. V is TRBV5-1 and J is TRBJ2-1, with 11 positions matching TRBD1. Trimming at V came to 4 bases and at J to 9 bases, leaving 9 bases not matched to a gene. Germline V gene data show CDR1 as SGHRS and CDR2 as YFSETQ. The CDR3 is 15 amino acids. The CDR3 DNA sequence: TGCGCCAGCAGCATTGGGACAGGGGGACAAACTGAGCAGTTCTTC. Its translation is CASSIGTGGQTEQFF.

The chain has TRBV5-6 and TRBJ2-7; a possible D gene is TRBD2 (5 bases). The CDR3 contains 14 residues. Germline CDR1 and CDR2: SGHDT and YYEEEE. V lost 3 bases, J lost 4 bases, and 14 bases lay in between. CDR3 sequence reads: CASSSSGIRYEQYF. The CDR3 bases are TGTGCCAGCAGCTCCTCGGGAATTAGGTACGAGCAGTACTTC.

This clone was seen a few times. The J gene is TRBJ2-3, the V gene TRBV19; D call uncertain. Germline-derived CDR1 and CDR2 are LNHDA and SQIVND (reference sequence). The CDR3 is 14 amino acids. V gave up 2 bases and J gave up 3 bases, with 9 bases separating them. CDR3: CASSISFLTDTQYF. The CDR3 bases are TGTGCCAGTAGTATATCTTTTTTAACAGATACGCAGTATTTT.

This CDR3 is CASSLQGQDNEKLFF. DNA of the CDR3: TGCGCCAGCAGCTTACAGGGACAGGACAATGAAAAACTGTTTTTT. V gene TRBV5-1 combines with J gene TRBJ1-4; 8 bases are a match to TRBD1. CDR3 length: 15 residues. V trimming: 2 bases; J trimming: 5 bases; junction bases outside the gene matches: 5. In germline, CDR1 is SGHRS, CDR2 YFSETQ. The full variable domain, completed using reference TRBV5-1 and TRBJ1-4, is KAGVTQTPRYLIKTRGQQVTLSCSPISGHRSVSWYQQTPGQGLQFLFEYFSETQRNKGNFPGRFSGRQFSNSRSEMNVSTLELGDSALYLCASSLQGQDNEKLFFGSGTQLSVL.

This clone appeared a few times. This sequence joins TRBV7-2 and TRBJ2-3, with 10 bases matching TRBD2. CDR1 is SGHTA, CDR2 FQGNSA, per germline. V trimming: 1 base; J trimming: 6 bases; junction bases outside the gene matches: 7. This CDR3 is built from 16 residues. The CDR3, as DNA: TGTGCCAGCAGCTTAGGTAGCGGGAGGACGGCTGATACGCAGTATTTT. Its protein product is CASSLGSGRTADTQYF.

The V gene is TRBV7-9, the J gene TRBJ1-2, with D hard to call. This CDR3 comprises 13 residues. V was pared by 1 base and J by 4 bases, with 7 bases between. Germline V gene lookup returns CDR1 SEHNR and CDR2 FQNEAQ (reference sequence). The CDR3 DNA follows: TGTGCCAGCAGCTTAGACAGAGTCTATGGCTACACCTTC. Protein product: CASSLDRVYGYTF.

The chain is built from TRBV9 and TRBJ1-5; 7 positions match TRBD1. The junction had 12 bases not matched to a gene; V was cut back by 0 bases and J by 3 bases. Germline loops: CDR1 SGDLS, CDR2 YYNGEE. The CDR3 runs 18 residues. CDR3 in amino acids: CASSVVKGTDEPNQPQHF. The CDR3 DNA is TGTGCCAGCAGCGTAGTTAAGGGGACAGATGAACCCAATCAGCCCCAGCATTTT.

The V and J genes are TRBV4-2 and TRBJ1-3; TRBD1 might be the D (5 bases). The V gene lost 1 base and the J gene lost 1 base, with 11 bases spanning the gap. The CDR3 is made up of 16 amino acids. Germline CDR1 is LGHNA and CDR2 is YNFKEQ. CDR3 region: CASSQVPGFSGNTIYF. In DNA form, the CDR3 reads TGTGCCAGCAGCCAAGTCCCAGGGTTTTCTGGAAACACCATATATTTT.

The V gene is TRBV7-2, the J gene TRBJ2-3; D is perhaps TRBD1 (6 bases). The CDR3 covers 15 residues. Trimming shortened V by 2 bases and J by 1 base, and 10 bases separated the two germline ends. Germline V gene data show CDR1 as SGHTA and CDR2 as FQGNSA. CDR3 sequence: CASSLNHRGTDTQYF. The CDR3 DNA is TGTGCCAGCAGCTTAAATCACAGGGGCACAGATACGCAGTATTTT.

This clone was picked up one time. The chain carries TRBV29-1 and TRBJ2-4, with 7 bases lining up with TRBD1. Germline values: CDR1 SQVTM, CDR2 ANQGSEA. Germline trimming cut 6 bases from V and 1 base from J; bases unmatched to any gene: 6. The CDR3 has 14 amino acids. In DNA, the CDR3 is TGCAGCGTCGAGACAGGGTTGGCCAAAAACATTCAGTACTTC. Translating gives CSVETGLAKNIQYF. The full variable domain, rest sourced from reference TRBV29-1 and TRBJ2-4, is SAVISQKPSRDICQRGTSLTIQCQVDSQVTMMFWYRQQPGQSLTLIATANQGSEATYESGFVIDKFPISRPNLTFSTLTVSNMSPEDSSIYLCSVETGLAKNIQYFGAGTRLSVL.

In nucleotides, the CDR3 is TGTGCCAGTCAGTGGGGTCGATCGCCCGAGGGAACCGGGGAGCTGTTTTTT. Protein: CASQWGRSPEGTGELFF. This chain joins TRBV19 and TRBJ2-2, with D possibly being TRBD2 (5 bases). V lost 8 bases, J lost 5 bases, and 24 bases lay in between. From germline, CDR1 is LNHDA and CDR2 SQIVND (reference sequence). The CDR3 has 17 amino acids.